The 8 T cell receptor beta chains below come from one sample, sequenced in a study of T cells in Graves' hyperthyroidism and ophthalmopathy. RNA transcripts were the template for amplifying TCR beta CDR3 regions. The HTBI primer set was used in a first-round RT-PCR of the TCR CDR3. TCRdb itself ran the multiplex PCR reads through MiXCR, one entry per CDR3 protein. The sample includes approximately 740,000 distinct CDR3 sequences, around 15% of them seen just once. The sample taken for sequencing was blood. These receptors originate from a woman in her late teens or twenties with Graves' hyperthyroidism.

This clonotype was recorded many times. The rearrangement links TRBV3-1 to TRBJ2-1; 13 nucleotides match TRBD2. Germline V gives CDR1 LGHDT, CDR2 YNNKEL (reference sequence). V was pared by 7 bases and J by 8 bases, with 5 bases of the junction left unmatched. The CDR3 contains 14 residues. In DNA, the CDR3 is TGTGCCAGCACCGGACTAGCGGGAGCAGATGAGCAGTTCTTC. This sequence encodes CASTGLAGADEQFF.

This clonotype has a handful of counts. Since a much larger clone is just one base distant, this may be a read error. J is TRBJ2-7 and V is TRBV11-2, with no clear D. Per germline, CDR1 SGHAT and CDR2 FQNNGV. This CDR3 region has 13 residues. In nucleotides, the CDR3 is TGTGCCAGCTGCTTATTACGGGCCACCGAGCAGTACTTC. Translation: CASCLLRATEQYF.

Details on this clonotype: A much larger clone differs by one base, so this may be a read error. The CDR3 carries no conserved terminal phenylalanine or tryptophan, so it likely arises from a read error. This sequence joins TRBV7-9 and TRBJ1-1; D unresolved. The germline gives CDR1 SEHNR, CDR2 FQNEAQ (reference sequence). Trimming pared 0 bases from V and 4 bases from J, leaving 12 bases between. This CDR3 contains 15 residues. CDR3 coding DNA: TGTGCCAGCAGCTTAGCTTATCGCGTGGGCACTGAAGCTTTCTCT. Translated, it gives CASSLAYRVGTEAFS.

The chain combines TRBV29-1 with TRBJ2-1, with TRBD2 as a possible D gene (5 bases). V lost 4 bases and J 8 bases, leaving 9 bases between the germline ends. This CDR3 spans 11 amino acids. The germline V gene encodes CDR1 SQVTM and CDR2 ANQGSEA. DNA for the CDR3: TGCAGCGTTGCACTAGATTATGAGCAGTTCTTC. Translation: CSVALDYEQFF.

This clonotype was detected ten times or more. At one of its ends the junction is not consistent with the germline gene, which may arise from a read error. The chain carries TRBV7-7 and TRBJ2-7; D ambiguous. The CDR3 extends over 13 amino acids. CDR1 and CDR2 from the germline V gene are SSHAT and FNYEAQ (reference sequence). The CDR3 loop reads CASSLGRLGEQYF. The CDR3 DNA is TGTGCTAGCAGCCTTGGACGGCTAGGGGAGCAGTACTTC. The whole variable domain, remainder taken from reference TRBV7-7 and TRBJ2-7, is GAGVSQSPRYKVTKRGQDVTLRCDPISSHATLYWYQQALGQGPEFLTYFNYEAQPDKSGLPSDRFSAERPEGSISTLTIQRTEQRDSAMYRCASSLGRLGEQYFGPGTRLTVT.

This clonotype was counted a few times. This chain connects TRBV6-1 to TRBJ2-7; 11 bases agree with TRBD2. Losses at the gene ends were 6 bases for V and 2 bases for J; bases not matched to a gene: 6. The CDR3 spans 15 residues. Germline lookup yields CDR1 MNHNS and CDR2 SASEGT. The CDR3 loop is CASRLAGGRAYEQYF. CDR3 DNA: TGTGCCAGCAGGTTAGCGGGAGGGAGGGCCTACGAGCAGTACTTC.

This clonotype was seen many times. The V and J genes are TRBV20-1 and TRBJ2-7; 9 positions match TRBD2. With 4 bases clipped from V and 3 bases from J, the junction kept 10 bases outside the gene matches. The CDR3 is made up of 15 amino acids. Germline V gene sequence: CDR1 DFQATT, CDR2 SNEGSKA (reference sequence). The CDR3 is CSATSGTSSSYEQYF. CDR3 in DNA: TGCAGTGCTACCTCCGGGACTAGCTCCAGCTACGAGCAGTACTTC.

This clonotype was seen a handful of times. The rearrangement joins TRBV6-1 to TRBJ1-2, with D hard to call. Per germline, CDR1 MNHNS and CDR2 SASEGT. V was clipped by 3 bases and J by 1 base, with 6 bases between them. CDR3 length equals 13 residues. This CDR3 reads CASSDQVNYGYTF. In DNA, the CDR3 is TGTGCCAGCAGTGATCAGGTTAACTATGGCTACACCTTC.